Detailed here is one T cell receptor beta chain. These data come from a study of T-cell reconstitution after alpha-beta-depleted transplantation in children. CDR1 is LNHDA, CDR2 SQIVND, per germline (reference sequence). Trimming shortened V by 6 bases and J by 2 bases, and 11 bases separated the two germline ends. This CDR3 is 13 amino acids long. During its preparation, the TCRbeta library received unique molecular identifiers. From the PCR reads, TCRdb called clonotypes with MiXCR, one entry per CDR3 protein. This table holds 200,000 to 300,000 distinct CDR3 sequences, 7.5% to 9.5% found once. This TCR came from a male patient younger than 18 who had a stem cell transplant for acute lymphoblastic leukemia, so the T cells may come from the graft donor. Sequenced here: PBMCs, mostly from graft donor cells, sampled 180 days after TCRalphabeta/CD19-depleted stem cell transplant. This chain links TRBV19 with TRBJ2-7; D is possibly TRBD2 (6 bases). The CDR3 DNA reads as TGTGCCAGTAGCCCTAGCGTGGCCTACGAGCAGTACTTC. It is translated as CASSPSVAYEQYF. Drawing the rest from reference TRBV19 and TRBJ2-7, the complete variable domain is DGGITQSPKYLFRKEGQNVTLSCEQNLNHDAMYWYRQDPGQGLRLIYYSQIVNDFQKGDIAEGYSVSREKKESFPLTVTSAQKNPTAFYLCASSPSVAYEQYFGPGTRLTVT.